This T cell receptor beta chain was sequenced for a study of T cells after yellow fever vaccination. Study-wide findings and caveats: Re-detected after boosting: most primary clones, approximately 97% of CD4 and roughly 88% of CD8. Peak timing came faster in the weaker secondary response, day 5 versus 15.

CDR3 length: 13 amino acids. V shed 8 bases and J 5 bases; nucleotides not matched to a gene: 2. Germline V lookup: CDR1 ENHRY, CDR2 SYGVKD. In making TCR cDNA, 5'RACE template switching added a universal primer site and UMIs to it. One entry per CDR3 protein results from TCRdb running MiXCR on the 5' RACE reads. Of approximately 240,000 distinct CDR3 sequences detected, roughly 4% appear once; the ten largest clones hold about a fifth. This clonotype has ten or more counts. Its specificity is not known. The sequenced sample was PBMCs, obtained 15 days after the yellow fever booster vaccination. This chain uses TRBV10-3 with TRBJ2-7; 14 bases agree with TRBD2. The sequence derives from a man younger than 35 who received the YFV17D yellow fever vaccine. This chain's CDR3 is CAIGGLAGDEQYF. In nucleotides, the CDR3 is TGTGCCATCGGGGGACTAGCGGGGGACGAGCAGTACTTC.